The rows below give T cell receptor beta chains drawn from one sample of a study of cytomegalovirus exposure and HLA in healthy donors. Clones were read by immunoSEQ multiplex PCR, and TCRdb kept only the in-frame ones, dropping some. The sample carries 180,000 or so clones, 60% to 85% recorded once. Sequencing was carried out using PBMCs. Source of these receptors: a man between 18 and 29 years old in good health and CMV-seronegative. The CDR3 runs from the conserved cysteine through the conserved F or W. A D gene is named only where the DNA matches it firmly. Clone size is given for some rows only: seen once, a few or many times, or a class if the clone is expanded.

D,J,size,V,DNA,CDR3
.,TRBJ2-5,.,TRBV5-1,TGCGCCAGCAGCTTGGGGAGGGGTTTAGCGGTCGGAGAGACCCAGTACTTC,CASSLGRGLAVGETQYF
TRBD1,TRBJ1-6,.,TRBV2,TGTGCCAGCAGGGGGGGACAGTTCGACCACTTT,CASRGGQFDHF
TRBD2,TRBJ2-3,.,TRBV7-2,TGTGCCAGCAGCCTCACAACGGGAGGGACAGATACGCAGTATTTT,CASSLTTGGTDTQYF
TRBD2,TRBJ2-1,.,TRBV9,TGTGCCAGCAGCGTAGCAAGCGGGGGGGCTAATGAGCAGTTCTTC,CASSVASGGANEQFF
.,TRBJ2-7,once,TRBV10-3,TGTGCCATCAGTGAGGGGGACTGGGGCGAGCAGTACTTC,CAISEGDWGEQYF
TRBD2,TRBJ2-3,.,TRBV27,TGTGCCAGCAGTCCCCTGGGGAGCGGGGGGGCAGATACGCAGTATTTT,CASSPLGSGGADTQYF
.,TRBJ2-5,.,TRBV7-3,TGTGCCAGCAGCTTAGGGGGCGGCGCGGAGACCCAGTACTTC,CASSLGGGAETQYF
.,TRBJ1-1,.,TRBV2,TGTGCCAGCCCCGGACAGATGAACACTGAAGCTTTCTTT,CASPGQMNTEAFF
TRBD1,TRBJ2-3,.,TRBV5-6,TGTGCCAGCAGCTTGCCAACAGGGGGCACAGATACGCAGTATTTT,CASSLPTGGTDTQYF
.,TRBJ1-1,.,TRBV28,TGTGCCAGCCCAGGTAGAAACGAGAACACTGAAGCTTTCTTT,CASPGRNENTEAFF
.,TRBJ1-1,.,TRBV18,TGTGCCAGCTCACCAAGGCCAGGTCTTAACACTGAAGCTTTCTTT,CASSPRPGLNTEAFF
.,TRBJ2-7,few,TRBV5-6,TGTGCCAGCAGCTTGAAGGGGATGGTGTACTTC,CASSLKGMVYF
.,TRBJ2-7,.,TRBV29-1,TGCAGCGTTGTAGGACAGTTCTACGAGCAGTACTTC,CSVVGQFYEQYF
.,TRBJ1-5,few,TRBV19,TGTGCCAGCTCGCAGGGGCAACACAATCAGCCCCAGCATTTT,CASSQGQHNQPQHF
TRBD2,TRBJ2-1,.,TRBV6-1,TGTGCCAGCGGGGAGCGGGAGGGCCGCAAGTTCTTC,CASGEREGRKFF
TRBD1,TRBJ1-2,.,TRBV5-1,TGCGCCAGCAGCTTGGTAGCTAGGGACAGGGGGAACTATGGCTACACCTTC,CASSLVARDRGNYGYTF
TRBD1,TRBJ2-5,.,TRBV10-1,TGCGCCAGCAGTCCCTCCAGGACAGGGCCCCAAGAGACCCAGTACTTC,CASSPSRTGPQETQYF
TRBD1,TRBJ1-1,.,TRBV19,TGTGCCAGTAGTCCCCGACAGGGAAGGGGCAACACTGAAGCTTTCTTT,CASSPRQGRGNTEAFF
.,TRBJ2-6,.,TRBV7-8,TGTGCCAGCAGCCCTGATTCACTATCTGGGGCCAACGTCCTGACTTTC,CASSPDSLSGANVLTF
.,TRBJ1-2,.,TRBV29-1,TGCAGCGTGGGAGACGAGGGCTACACCTTC,CSVGDEGYTF
.,TRBJ1-2,.,TRBV30,TGTGCCTGGATCGACAGGTCCCGGGGCTACACCTTC,CAWIDRSRGYTF
TRBD1,TRBJ1-1,.,TRBV28,TGTGCCAGCAGTTTAACAGGGGTGGACACTGAAGCTTTCTTT,CASSLTGVDTEAFF
TRBD2,TRBJ2-7,.,TRBV10-3,TGTGCCATCAGTGAGTCGGCCAGCGGGAGGGCAGGGTCCTACGAGCAGTACTTC,CAISESASGRAGSYEQYF
TRBD2,TRBJ2-4,.,TRBV27,TGTGCCAGCAGGGGACCTAGCGGGGGGGCCTGGGGCATTCAGTACTTC,CASRGPSGGAWGIQYF
.,TRBJ1-4,.,TRBV18,TGTGCCAGCTCACCCCGCGGCCCTCTGAATGAAAAACTGTTTTTT,CASSPRGPLNEKLFF
.,TRBJ2-5,.,TRBV28,TGTGCCAGCAGTTTCGCACAGGGAAACCAAGAGACCCAGTACTTC,CASSFAQGNQETQYF
TRBD1,TRBJ2-3,.,TRBV5-1,TGCGCCAGCAGCTGGGCGACAGGGTCGCGGGATACGCAGTATTTT,CASSWATGSRDTQYF
TRBD1,TRBJ1-1,.,TRBV2,TGTGCCAGCAGTTGGACAGGGGGTACTGAAGCTTTCTTT,CASSWTGGTEAFF
TRBD1,TRBJ2-7,.,TRBV30,TGTGCCTGGAGCCCAGGGACAGGGCTTTACGTCGAGCAGTACTTC,CAWSPGTGLYVEQYF
.,TRBJ1-3,.,TRBV28,TGTGCCAGCACCGGTTTCTCTGGAAACACCATATATTTT,CASTGFSGNTIYF
.,TRBJ2-7,.,TRBV7-6,TGTGCCAGCAGCTTGTTTCCGTCCAGGGCCTACGAGCAGTACTTC,CASSLFPSRAYEQYF
.,TRBJ1-2,.,TRBV9,TGTGCCAGCAGCGTAGCTACAGGGACGTATGGCTACACCTTC,CASSVATGTYGYTF
.,TRBJ2-5,.,TRBV10-3,TGTGCCATCAGGGAGACGGTCCAAGAGACCCAGTACTTC,CAIRETVQETQYF
.,TRBJ1-5,.,TRBV28,TGTGCCAGCAGTGGACAACAGATGGTTAGCAATCAGCCCCAGCATTTT,CASSGQQMVSNQPQHF
.,TRBJ2-3,.,TRBV18,TGTGCCAGCTCACCTTCGGGGAGCACAGATACGCAGTATTTT,CASSPSGSTDTQYF
.,TRBJ2-2,few,TRBV9,TGTGCCAGCAGCGGGGGAGACCCTCGCGGGGAGCTGTTTTTT,CASSGGDPRGELFF
TRBD2,TRBJ2-7,few,TRBV5-4,TGTGCCAGCAGCTTGGATTTAGCGGGAGCCTACGAGCAGTACTTC,CASSLDLAGAYEQYF
.,TRBJ2-3,once,TRBV19,TGTGCCAGTAGTATGTCTAGCACAGATACGCAGTATTTT,CASSMSSTDTQYF
.,TRBJ2-1,.,TRBV19,TGTGCCAGTAGCCCCCTTAGGCGGGGTGAGCAGTTCTTC,CASSPLRRGEQFF